These 20 T cell receptor beta chains came from one sample sequenced in a study of Ad26.COV2.S vaccination and SARS-CoV-2 variants (dated by TCRdb to the early 2020s). In light of the paper, this sample's time point label describes: individuals recovered from natural SARS-CoV-2 infection. The library was prepared using the immunoSEQ multiplex PCR assay. TCRdb re-hosts the immuneACCESS table, in-frame sequences only. Its copies lack some clones; in the studies checked, an unresolved V gene accounts for under half of them, and the cause for the rest is not known. The sample contains more than 85,000 clones, roughly 75% of them found a single time. The ten largest clones capture 15% to 20% of the sample. This material consisted of peripheral blood, taken after recovery from COVID-19. The receptors shown here come from a human donor who had recovered from COVID-19.

The chain uses TRBV24-1 and TRBJ1-4; 9 nucleotides line up with TRBD1. J lost 5 bases, V lost 4 bases, and 7 bases had no gene match. The CDR3 is 16 amino acids. The V gene's germline CDR1 is KGHDR and CDR2 SFDVKD. This CDR3 reads CATSDPRDRVNEKLFF. CDR3 sequence (DNA): TGTGCCACCAGTGACCCCAGGGACAGGGTAAATGAAAAACTGTTTTTT.

V is TRBV4-2 and J is TRBJ2-2; D is unclear. CDR1 LGHNA and CDR2 YNFKEQ come from the germline V gene. Trimming left V 2 bases short and J 5 bases short, with 9 bases between. The CDR3 length is 14 residues. CDR3 coding DNA: TGTGCCAGCAGCCAACGCCAGGAGACCGGGGAGCTGTTTTTT. Translation: CASSQRQETGELFF.

CDR3 residues: CASSDSSGHGELFF. As DNA, the CDR3 is TGCGCCAGCAGCGATAGTAGTGGGCACGGGGAGCTGTTTTTT. This chain links TRBV10-1 with TRBJ2-2; D is ambiguous. Germline V gene lookup returns CDR1 WNHNN and CDR2 SYGVQD (reference sequence). This CDR3 spans 14 amino acids. Trimming cost V 6 bases and J 7 bases, with 15 bases left between them.

The rearrangement links TRBV27 to TRBJ1-5; D may be TRBD1 (5 bases). The V and J ends lost 5 bases and 2 bases respectively, with 16 bases between them. Germline V gives CDR1 MNHEY, CDR2 SMNVEV (reference sequence). There are 16 residues in the CDR3. CDR3 sequence (DNA): TGTGCCAGCAGTCCCATGGACGCACAGGGCAATCAGCCCCAGCATTTT. This translates into CASSPMDAQGNQPQHF.

The chain is built from TRBV7-3 and TRBJ2-5, with 7 bases aligning to TRBD2. The V segment lost 5 bases and the J segment 4 bases; nucleotides outside the gene matches: 4. This CDR3 is built from 13 residues. Germline V lookup: CDR1 SGHTA, CDR2 FQGTGA. The CDR3 sequence: CASSLADGETQYF. CDR3 DNA: TGTGCCAGCAGCCTAGCGGACGGAGAGACCCAGTACTTC.

This rearrangement joins TRBV19 to TRBJ2-3; perhaps TRBD1 as D (6 bases). Trimming took off 5 bases at V and 4 bases at J, with 10 bases between the two ends. Germline CDR1 LNHDA, CDR2 SQIVND (reference sequence). The CDR3 has 13 amino acids. The CDR3 sequence is CASSQGLADTQYF. Here the CDR3 DNA reads TGTGCCAGTAGTCAGGGGTTGGCAGATACGCAGTATTTT.

The gene calls are TRBV28 and TRBJ1-5; D call uncertain. The CDR3 sequence is 15 residues long. Germline V gives CDR1 MDHEN, CDR2 SYDVKM. With 4 bases removed from V and 6 bases from J, the gap between germline ends came to 16 bases. Here the CDR3 DNA reads TGTGCCAGCAGTTCTATTCGGAGGGAGGGTCAGCCCCAGCATTTT. The encoded protein is CASSSIRREGQPQHF.

A single count supports this clone. This chain links TRBV6-2 or TRBV6-3 with TRBJ2-1; 9 nucleotides agree with TRBD2. The CDR3 sequence is 15 residues long. V shed 0 bases, J shed 7 bases, and the junction held 4 bases outside the gene matches. Germline V CDR1 and CDR2: MNHEY, SVGEGT. CDR3 residues: CASSYSYSGGNEQFF. As DNA, the CDR3 is TGTGCCAGCAGTTACTCGTATAGCGGGGGAAATGAGCAGTTCTTC.

This clone turned up a few times. V usage is TRBV5-1 and J usage is TRBJ1-2; D not certain. Trimming took 1 base from V and 3 from J, leaving 7 bases between them. CDR3 length: 13 residues. Germline lookup yields CDR1 SGHRS and CDR2 YFSETQ. CDR3 protein: CASSLLADYGYTF. CDR3 DNA: TGCGCCAGCAGCTTGTTGGCAGACTATGGCTACACCTTC.

This chain connects TRBV3-1 (or the pseudogene TRBV3-2) to TRBJ2-2; D might be TRBD1 (6 bases). The CDR3 sequence is 17 residues long. Between the trimmed V and J ends, which lost 4 bases and 3 bases, there was a span of 18 bases. Germline V lookup: CDR1 LGHDT, CDR2 YNNKEL (reference sequence). DNA of the CDR3: TGTGCCAGCAGCCCCCGATTGGGGGCAGACTACACCGGGGAGCTGTTTTTT. It translates to CASSPRLGADYTGELFF.

V is TRBV3-1 (or the pseudogene TRBV3-2) and J is TRBJ2-7, with 8 positions matching TRBD1. CDR3 length equals 15 residues. Germline loops: CDR1 LGHDT, CDR2 YNNKEL (reference sequence). V dropped 3 bases and J dropped 3; count of bases not matched to a gene: 7. The CDR3 is CASSHQTGVFYEQYF. CDR3 DNA: TGTGCCAGCAGCCACCAGACAGGGGTCTTCTACGAGCAGTACTTC.

This clone was seen more than once but under ten times. This sequence joins TRBV9 and TRBJ2-7; perhaps D is TRBD1 or TRBD2 (5 bases each). The CDR3 has 15 amino acids. CDR1 and CDR2 (germline): SGDLS, YYNGEE. The V gene lost 3 bases and the J gene lost 0 bases, with 13 bases spanning the gap. Here the CDR3 DNA reads TGTGCCAGCAGCGGGGGACGGAGGAGCTCCTACGAGCAGTACTTC. Protein: CASSGGRRSSYEQYF.

This clone was recorded once. This chain links TRBV6-5 with TRBJ2-3; 7 bases map to TRBD2. V shed 8 bases and J 0 bases; nucleotides not matched to a gene: 2. From germline, CDR1 is MNHEY and CDR2 SVGAGI. This CDR3 contains 13 residues. The CDR3, as DNA: TGTGCCAGCGGACTAGTAAGCACAGATACGCAGTATTTT. Translating it yields CASGLVSTDTQYF.

The rearrangement uses TRBV5-1 and TRBJ1-1; the match to TRBD1 covers 10 bases. This CDR3 is 18 amino acids long. V shed 1 base and J 1 base; nucleotides not matched to a gene: 10. The V gene's germline CDR1 is SGHRS and CDR2 YFSETQ. CDR3 DNA sequence: TGCGCCAGCAGCTTGACCCCCGGGACAGGGGCGGCGAACACTGAAGCTTTCTTT. It yields the protein CASSLTPGTGAANTEAFF.

The chain joins TRBV30 to TRBJ1-6; D perhaps matches TRBD1 (5 bases). CDR1 and CDR2 (germline): GTSNPN, SVGIG (reference sequence). Trimming cost V 4 bases and J 9 bases, with 13 bases left between them. This CDR3 has 13 amino acids. CDR3 sequence reads: CAWNVMGVSPLHF. DNA of the CDR3: TGTGCCTGGAACGTTATGGGGGTTTCACCCCTCCACTTT.

Turning to this clone: Other DNA sequences in this specimen translate into the identical CDR3. The rearrangement joins TRBV29-1 to TRBJ1-2; 10 bases map to TRBD1. There are 15 residues in the CDR3. The germline V gene has CDR1 SQVTM and CDR2 ANQGSEA. V trimming: 8 bases; J trimming: 7 bases; junction bases outside the gene matches: 16. The DNA for the CDR3 is TGCAGCACGCGGGGGTGGACAGGGGGAGAAGGTGGCTACACCTTC. It is translated as CSTRGWTGGEGGYTF.

This clone has more than one count but fewer than ten. The V call is TRBV2, the J call TRBJ1-4, with a weak D call TRBD1 (6 bases). The CDR3 consists of 15 residues. Germline V gives CDR1 SNHLY, CDR2 FYNNEI. Trimming cost V 4 bases and J 6 bases, with 15 bases left between them. The CDR3: CASSVSGDMDEKLFF. CDR3 nucleotides: TGTGCCAGCAGTGTTTCGGGGGACATGGATGAAAAACTGTTTTTT.

The sample holds many counts of this clone. The J gene is TRBJ1-3, the V gene TRBV7-2; D not resolved. Germline V CDR1 and CDR2: SGHTA, FQGNSA. The V and J ends lost 6 bases and 2 bases respectively, with 11 bases between them. The CDR3 is 14 amino acids. The CDR3 loop is CASSNSAAGNTIYF. Written as DNA, the CDR3 is TGTGCCAGCAGTAACTCGGCGGCTGGAAACACCATATATTTT.

This clone was seen more than once but under ten times. V is TRBV30 and J is TRBJ1-6; 8 positions agree with TRBD1. CDR1 and CDR2 (germline): GTSNPN, SVGIG (reference sequence). The CDR3 runs to 15 residues. The junction had 11 bases not matched to a gene; V was cut back by 3 bases and J by 10 bases. The CDR3 loop is CAWSRRTGRDSPLHF. In DNA, the CDR3 is TGTGCCTGGAGCCGCAGGACAGGGAGGGACTCACCCCTCCACTTT.

This sequence joins TRBV2 and TRBJ1-1; no definite D call. V was pared by 2 bases and J by 0 bases, with 10 bases between. CDR1 and CDR2 from the germline V gene are SNHLY and FYNNEI. The CDR3 has 15 residues. Here the CDR3 DNA reads TGTGCCAGCAGTGAATTGGGCCCTATGAACACTGAAGCTTTCTTT. Its protein is CASSELGPMNTEAFF.